Each of the 15 T cell receptor beta chains below was sequenced from the same sample in a study of T cells in tuberculosis. The assay was immunoSEQ multiplex PCR, and TCRdb's table has in-frame clones only and misses some. The sample consists of about 22,000 clones, over 75% of them appearing once. Indicated time point: new active TB diagnosis, blood taken before or within 7 days of starting treatment. The sample in question was PBMCs, obtained at tuberculosis diagnosis. The receptors here all came from an adult with tuberculosis.

This sequence joins TRBV7-2 and TRBJ2-3, with D perhaps matching TRBD1 (5 bases). The CDR3 is made up of 15 amino acids. Germline lookup yields CDR1 SGHTA and CDR2 FQGNSA. Trimming left V 5 bases short and J 1 base short, with 13 bases between. The CDR3: CASSLLGVGTDTQYF. As DNA, the CDR3 is TGTGCCAGCAGCCTCCTAGGGGTAGGCACAGATACGCAGTATTTT.

The V and J genes are TRBV6-6 and TRBJ2-2; tentative D call: TRBD1 (5 bases). Per germline, CDR1 MNHNY and CDR2 SVGAGI (reference sequence). The length of the CDR3 is 15 residues. Trimming shortened V by 5 bases and J by 6 bases, and 16 bases separated the two germline ends. The CDR3 sequence: CASSPAGPRAGELFF. In DNA form, the CDR3 reads TGTGCCAGCAGTCCAGCCGGGCCCAGGGCCGGGGAGCTGTTTTTT.

This rearrangement joins TRBV10-3 to TRBJ1-2; D ambiguous. The V and J ends lost 3 bases and 8 bases respectively, with 19 bases between them. CDR1 is ENHRY, CDR2 SYGVKD, per germline. This CDR3 contains 15 residues. The CDR3 reads CAISDPVTGLAGYTF. Written as DNA, the CDR3 is TGTGCCATCAGTGACCCGGTCACGGGGTTAGCGGGCTACACCTTC.

In its sample, this clone was seen once. This chain uses TRBV15 with TRBJ2-3, with 8 bases that match TRBD2. The trim removed 1 base at V and 3 bases at J, leaving 3 bases unmatched. There are 15 residues in the CDR3. Germline CDR1 LNHNV, CDR2 YYDKDF (reference sequence). As DNA, the CDR3 is TGTGCCACCAGCAGAGCGACTAGCGCAACAGATACGCAGTATTTT. It codes for CATSRATSATDTQYF.

Written as DNA, the CDR3 is TGTGCCAGCAGCTTGGATAGGACTAGCTCTAACAATGAGCAGTTCTTC. Its protein product is CASSLDRTSSNNEQFF. This rearrangement joins TRBV5-4 to TRBJ2-1, with 8 bases aligning to TRBD2. Germline CDR1 is SGHNT and CDR2 is YYREEE (reference sequence). Trimming took 0 bases from V and 5 from J; bases not matched to a gene: 7. CDR3 length equals 16 residues.

This chain links TRBV30 with TRBJ1-2; no clear D gene. This CDR3 is 13 amino acids long. V was pared by 0 bases and J by 0 bases, with 5 bases between. Germline assignment: CDR1 GTSNPN and CDR2 SVGIG (reference sequence). The CDR3 bases are TGTGCCTGGAGTGTTGAGGCTAACTATGGCTACACCTTC. It specifies CAWSVEANYGYTF.

This chain links TRBV10-3 with TRBJ1-2, with 7 nucleotides matching TRBD1. After removal of 6 bases from V and 8 bases from J, the junction contained 9 bases not matched to a gene. The CDR3 covers 13 residues. Per the germline V gene, CDR1 is ENHRY and CDR2 is SYGVKD. CDR3 DNA sequence: TGTGCCATCAGACCCGAGGGGGCCTGGGGCTACACCTTC. Residues: CAIRPEGAWGYTF.

V gene TRBV10-3 combines with J gene TRBJ2-3; 9 bases fit TRBD2. CDR1 is ENHRY and CDR2 is SYGVKD in the germline V gene. CDR3 length: 14 amino acids. Germline trimming cut 6 bases from V and 4 bases from J; bases unmatched to any gene: 5. In DNA, the CDR3 is TGTGCCATCAGGGCGGGAGGGCAATCAGATACGCAGTATTTT. Its translation: CAIRAGGQSDTQYF.

The V call is TRBV10-1, the J call TRBJ2-1; 8 bases align to TRBD2. The germline V gene encodes CDR1 WNHNN and CDR2 SYGVQD (reference sequence). The CDR3 contains 15 residues. The trim removed 7 bases at V and 5 bases at J, leaving 10 bases unmatched. The CDR3 spells CASNSPGLGNNEQFF. The CDR3 DNA is TGCGCCAGCAATTCACCGGGACTAGGGAACAATGAGCAGTTCTTC.

The rearrangement links TRBV15 to TRBJ1-2; no clear D. Trimming removed 1 base from V and 1 base from J, with 10 bases in between. Per germline, CDR1 LNHNV and CDR2 YYDKDF (reference sequence). This CDR3 spans 15 amino acids. CDR3 amino acids: CATSRGSGFNYGYTF. Here the CDR3 DNA reads TGTGCCACCAGCAGAGGATCAGGATTTAACTATGGCTACACCTTC. The full variable domain, rest sourced from reference TRBV15 and TRBJ1-2, is DAMVIQNPRYQVTQFGKPVTLSCSQTLNHNVMYWYQQKSSQAPKLLFHYYDKDFNNEADTPDNFQSRRPNTSFCFLDIRSPGLGDTAMYLCATSRGSGFNYGYTFGSGTRLTVV.

The V gene is TRBV18, the J gene TRBJ2-7; maybe TRBD2 (6 bases). From germline, CDR1 is KGHSH and CDR2 LQKENI. The V and J ends lost 1 base and 0 bases respectively, with 13 bases between them. The CDR3 covers 16 residues. The CDR3 DNA reads as TGTGCCAGCTCACCACTTCTCATCGGGAGCTCCTACGAGCAGTACTTC. Its translation: CASSPLLIGSSYEQYF.

This clone was recorded a few times. V is TRBV7-2 and J is TRBJ2-7; perhaps TRBD1 as D (6 bases). This CDR3 is built from 15 residues. CDR1 is SGHTA and CDR2 is FQGNSA in the germline V gene. The V and J ends lost 5 bases and 3 bases respectively, with 17 bases between them. CDR3 in DNA: TGTGCCAGCAGCCTTACAGGGTCCCCCTACTACGAGCAGTACTTC. This codes for CASSLTGSPYYEQYF.

This rearrangement joins TRBV5-4 to TRBJ1-1; a possible D gene is TRBD1 (6 bases). Germline V CDR1 and CDR2: SGHNT, YYREEE (reference sequence). V shed 0 bases and J shed 3 bases, with 12 bases lying between them. This CDR3 has 15 amino acids. The CDR3 DNA follows: TGTGCCAGCAGCTTGGTGGACAGCTTTTACACTGAAGCTTTCTTT. This encodes CASSLVDSFYTEAFF.

This chain uses TRBV20-1 with TRBJ2-1, with TRBD1 identical over 7 bases. Germline V lookup: CDR1 DFQATT, CDR2 SNEGSKA (reference sequence). This CDR3 has 11 residues. V lost 5 bases, J lost 15 bases, and 10 bases stayed unmatched. The CDR3 region is CSAVDRVRPFF. In nucleotides, the CDR3 is TGCAGTGCTGTCGACAGGGTGAGGCCGTTCTTC.

V and J are TRBV7-8 and TRBJ2-5, with 14 bases that match TRBD2. Germline V lookup: CDR1 SGHVS, CDR2 FQNEAQ. Trimming took 5 bases from V and 1 from J; bases not matched to a gene: 3. The CDR3 contains 16 residues. CDR3 protein: CASSRGTSGGQETQYF. The CDR3 DNA reads TGTGCCAGCAGCCGGGGGACTAGCGGGGGCCAAGAGACCCAGTACTTC.